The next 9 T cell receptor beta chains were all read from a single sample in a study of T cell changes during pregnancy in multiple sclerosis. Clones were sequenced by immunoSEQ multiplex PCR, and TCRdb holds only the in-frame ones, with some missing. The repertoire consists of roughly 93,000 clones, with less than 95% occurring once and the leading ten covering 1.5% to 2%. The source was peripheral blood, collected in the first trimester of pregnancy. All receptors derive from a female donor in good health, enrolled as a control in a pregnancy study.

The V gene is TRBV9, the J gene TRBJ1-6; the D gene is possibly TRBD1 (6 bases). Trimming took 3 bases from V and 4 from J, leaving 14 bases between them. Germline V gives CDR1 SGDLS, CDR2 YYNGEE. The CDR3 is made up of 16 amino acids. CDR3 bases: TGTGCCAGCAGCGCCGGGGGGGCGATGTATAATTCACCCCTCCACTTT. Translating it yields CASSAGGAMYNSPLHF. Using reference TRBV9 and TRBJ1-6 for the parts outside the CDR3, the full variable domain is DSGVTQTPKHLITATGQRVTLRCSPRSGDLSVYWYQQSLDQGLQFLIQYYNGEERAKGNILERFSAQQFPDLHSELNLSSLELGDSALYFCASSAGGAMYNSPLHFGNGTRLTVT.

The CDR3 DNA sequence: TGTGCCAGCAGCCCGTCTCCCGGGACAGTAAGATCCCCTCGCTATGGCTACACCTTC. Its protein product is CASSPSPGTVRSPRYGYTF. This sequence joins TRBV7-8 and TRBJ1-2, with 7 nucleotides matching TRBD1. This CDR3 comprises 19 residues. J lost 4 bases, V lost 5 bases, and 22 bases had no gene match. In germline, CDR1 is SGHVS, CDR2 FQNEAQ.

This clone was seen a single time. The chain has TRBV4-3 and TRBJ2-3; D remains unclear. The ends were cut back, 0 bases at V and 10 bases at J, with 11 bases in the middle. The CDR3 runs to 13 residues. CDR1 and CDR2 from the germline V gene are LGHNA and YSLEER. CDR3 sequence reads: CASSQDLGSSQYF. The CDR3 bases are TGCGCCAGCAGCCAAGATCTAGGCTCGTCGCAGTATTTT.

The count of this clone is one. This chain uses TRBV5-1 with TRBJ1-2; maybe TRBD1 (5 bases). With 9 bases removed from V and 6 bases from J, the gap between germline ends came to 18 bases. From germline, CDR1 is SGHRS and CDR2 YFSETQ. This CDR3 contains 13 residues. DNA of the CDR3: TGCGCCACCGCCGGGACTAGTATAAATGGCTACACCTTC. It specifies CATAGTSINGYTF.

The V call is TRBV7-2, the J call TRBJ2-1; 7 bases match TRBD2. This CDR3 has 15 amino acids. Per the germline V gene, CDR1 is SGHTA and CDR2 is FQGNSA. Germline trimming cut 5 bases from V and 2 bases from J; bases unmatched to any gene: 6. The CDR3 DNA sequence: TGTGCCAGCAGCCCCGGGACTAACCCCTACAATGAGCAGTTCTTC. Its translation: CASSPGTNPYNEQFF.

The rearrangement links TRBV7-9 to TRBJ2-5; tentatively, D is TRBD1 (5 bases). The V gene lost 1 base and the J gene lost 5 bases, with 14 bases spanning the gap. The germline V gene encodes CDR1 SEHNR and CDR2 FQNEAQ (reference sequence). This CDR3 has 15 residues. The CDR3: CASSLERGERETQYF. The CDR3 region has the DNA TGTGCCAGCAGCTTAGAAAGGGGCGAGAGGGAGACCCAGTACTTC.

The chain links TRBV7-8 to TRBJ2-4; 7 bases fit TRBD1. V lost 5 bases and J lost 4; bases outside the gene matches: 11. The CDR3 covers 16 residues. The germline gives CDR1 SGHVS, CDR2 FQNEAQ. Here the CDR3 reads CASSPTGANKKNIQYF. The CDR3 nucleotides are TGTGCCAGCAGCCCTACAGGGGCAAACAAAAAAAACATTCAGTACTTC. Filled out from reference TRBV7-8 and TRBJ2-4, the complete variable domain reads GAGVSQSPRYKVAKRGQDVALRCDPISGHVSLFWYQQALGQGPEFLTYFQNEAQLDKSGLPSDRFFAERPEGSVSTLKIQRTQQEDSAVYLCASSPTGANKKNIQYFGAGTRLSVL.

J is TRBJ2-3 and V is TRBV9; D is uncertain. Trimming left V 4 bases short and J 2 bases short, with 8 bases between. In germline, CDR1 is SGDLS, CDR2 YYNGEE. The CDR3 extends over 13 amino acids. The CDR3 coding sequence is TGTGCCAGCAGCAGGCTAGTCACAGATACGCAGTATTTT. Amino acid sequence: CASSRLVTDTQYF.

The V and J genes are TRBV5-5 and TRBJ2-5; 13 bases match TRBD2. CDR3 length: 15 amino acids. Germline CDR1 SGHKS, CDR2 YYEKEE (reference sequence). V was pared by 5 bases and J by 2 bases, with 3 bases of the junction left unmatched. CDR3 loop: CASRTSGGPQETQYF. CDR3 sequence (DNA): TGTGCCAGCAGGACTAGCGGGGGGCCTCAAGAGACCCAGTACTTC. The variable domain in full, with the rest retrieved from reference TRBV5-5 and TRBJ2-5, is DAGVTQSPTHLIKTRGQQVTLRCSPISGHKSVSWYQQVLGQGPQFIFQYYEKEERGRGNFPDRFSARQFPNYSSELNVNALLLGDSALYLCASRTSGGPQETQYFGPGTRLLVL.